This is a list of T cell receptor beta chains from one sample in a study of T and B cells in COVID-19 patients. TCRdb processed the multiplex PCR reads anew with MiXCR; each CDR3 protein has one entry. The data show 7,700 or so distinct CDR3 sequences, with approximately 30% seen just once and roughly 17% held by the top ten. The sequenced material came from blood. The receptors were sampled from a human donor with active COVID-19. CDR3s include the opening cysteine and the closing phenylalanine or tryptophan. A D gene is named only where the DNA matches it firmly. Some rows have no size entry. The others give once, few or many, or a class for an expanded clone.

cdr3_aa: CASSLGQNNEKLFF
cdr3_nt: TGTGCCAGCAGTTTGGGACAGAATAATGAAAAACTGTTTTTT
v_call: TRBV7-9
j_call: TRBJ1-4
d_call: TRBD1
clone_size: .

cdr3_aa: CASSSGPAGNTIYF
cdr3_nt: TGTGCCAGCAGTTCCGGGCCGGCTGGAAACACCATATATTTT
v_call: TRBV27
j_call: TRBJ1-3
d_call: .
clone_size: .

cdr3_aa: CASSYEGATQYF
cdr3_nt: TGTGCCAGCAGTTACGAGGGGGCGACGCAGTATTTT
v_call: TRBV6-5
j_call: TRBJ2-3
d_call: TRBD1
clone_size: medium-sized

cdr3_aa: CASSYSPEEKLFF
cdr3_nt: TGTGCCAGCAGTTACTCCCCGGAAGAAAAACTGTTTTTT
v_call: TRBV6-5
j_call: TRBJ1-4
d_call: .
clone_size: .

cdr3_aa: CASSLGYSPLHF
cdr3_nt: TGTGCCAGCAGTTTAGGGTATTCACCCCTCCACTTT
v_call: TRBV27
j_call: TRBJ1-6
d_call: .
clone_size: medium-sized

cdr3_aa: CASSARGYNQPQHF
cdr3_nt: TGTGCCAGCAGTGCCCGGGGGTATAATCAGCCCCAGCATTTT
v_call: TRBV6-1
j_call: TRBJ1-5
d_call: .
clone_size: .

cdr3_aa: CASSSGQGVGGYTF
cdr3_nt: TGTGCCAGCAGCTCGGGACAGGGGGTCGGTGGCTACACCTTC
v_call: TRBV5-4
j_call: TRBJ1-2
d_call: TRBD1
clone_size: medium-sized

cdr3_aa: CASSPPRQGGTSGAFF
cdr3_nt: TGTGCCAGCTCACCACCCAGACAGGGTGGGACGAGTGGGGCTTTCTTT
v_call: TRBV18
j_call: TRBJ1-1
d_call: TRBD1
clone_size: few

cdr3_aa: CASRVGAYTDTQYF
cdr3_nt: TGTGCCAGTAGGGTAGGGGCATACACAGATACGCAGTATTTT
v_call: TRBV19
j_call: TRBJ2-3
d_call: .
clone_size: medium-sized

cdr3_aa: CASSHGTTIYF
cdr3_nt: TGTGCCAGCAGCCATGGGACCACCATATATTTT
v_call: TRBV14
j_call: TRBJ1-3
d_call: .
clone_size: .

cdr3_aa: CARSQSNQPQHF
cdr3_nt: TGTGCCAGATCTCAAAGCAATCAGCCCCAGCATTTT
v_call: TRBV6-2/TRBV6-3
j_call: TRBJ1-5
d_call: .
clone_size: .

cdr3_aa: CASSLMGAQETQYF
cdr3_nt: TGCGCCAGCAGCTTGATGGGGGCGCAGGAGACCCAGTACTTC
v_call: TRBV5-1
j_call: TRBJ2-5
d_call: .
clone_size: .

cdr3_aa: CASSLGTVSYEQYF
cdr3_nt: TGTGCCAGCAGTTTGGGGACAGTCTCCTACGAGCAGTACTTC
v_call: TRBV12-3/TRBV12-4
j_call: TRBJ2-7
d_call: TRBD1
clone_size: few

cdr3_aa: CASSLFQGTTDTQYF
cdr3_nt: TGTGCCAGCAGTTTATTCCAGGGGACCACAGATACGCAGTATTTT
v_call: TRBV28
j_call: TRBJ2-3
d_call: .
clone_size: .

cdr3_aa: CASSLLGSGADVLTF
cdr3_nt: TGCGCCAGCAGCTTGTTGGGTTCTGGGGCCGACGTCCTGACTTTC
v_call: TRBV5-1
j_call: TRBJ2-6
d_call: .
clone_size: .

cdr3_aa: CASSTQGQGSYQIHYGYTF
cdr3_nt: TGTGCCAGTAGTACCCAGGGACAGGGTTCTTACCAGATTCACTATGGCTACACCTTC
v_call: TRBV19
j_call: TRBJ1-2
d_call: TRBD1
clone_size: .

cdr3_aa: CASSVSGGTSTDTQYF
cdr3_nt: TGTGCCAGCAGCGTTTCCGGGGGAACTAGCACAGATACGCAGTATTTT
v_call: TRBV5-4
j_call: TRBJ2-3
d_call: .
clone_size: medium-sized

cdr3_aa: CASTRTVSSYEQYF
cdr3_nt: TGTGCCAGCACCCGGACAGTAAGCTCCTACGAGCAGTACTTC
v_call: TRBV7-9
j_call: TRBJ2-7
d_call: .
clone_size: .

cdr3_aa: CASSLGGGNTEAFF
cdr3_nt: TGTGCCAGCTCACTCGGGGGAGGGAACACTGAAGCTTTCTTT
v_call: TRBV18
j_call: TRBJ1-1
d_call: .
clone_size: .

cdr3_aa: CASSPVPNQPQHF
cdr3_nt: TGTGCCAGCAGTCCCGTGCCCAATCAGCCCCAGCATTTT
v_call: TRBV6-5
j_call: TRBJ1-5
d_call: .
clone_size: .

cdr3_aa: CASSLLRDRPTGETQYF
cdr3_nt: TGTGCCAGCAGCTTACTTCGGGACAGGCCGACTGGGGAGACCCAGTACTTC
v_call: TRBV7-4
j_call: TRBJ2-5
d_call: TRBD1
clone_size: .

cdr3_aa: CASSRGTSGGDTQYF
cdr3_nt: TGTGCCAGCAGTCGCGGGACTAGCGGGGGAGATACGCAGTATTTT
v_call: TRBV12-3/TRBV12-4
j_call: TRBJ2-3
d_call: TRBD2
clone_size: .

cdr3_aa: CASSIDPGASGYNEQFF
cdr3_nt: TGTGCCAGTAGTATAGATCCAGGGGCTAGCGGGTACAATGAGCAGTTCTTC
v_call: TRBV19
j_call: TRBJ2-1
d_call: TRBD2
clone_size: once

cdr3_aa: CASSVVRGQGYGYTF
cdr3_nt: TGTGCCAGCAGCGTAGTTCGTGGGCAGGGCTATGGCTACACCTTC
v_call: TRBV9
j_call: TRBJ1-2
d_call: .
clone_size: .

cdr3_aa: CASSYNRGGQPQHF
cdr3_nt: TGTGCCAGCAGTTACAACAGGGGAGGTCAGCCCCAGCATTTT
v_call: TRBV6-2/TRBV6-3
j_call: TRBJ1-5
d_call: TRBD1
clone_size: few

cdr3_aa: CASSPLGTSGAHWQFF
cdr3_nt: TGTGCCAGCTCACCACTTGGGACTAGCGGGGCCCACTGGCAGTTCTTC
v_call: TRBV18
j_call: TRBJ2-1
d_call: TRBD2
clone_size: medium-sized

cdr3_aa: CASSYSDRTYGQYF
cdr3_nt: TGTGCCAGCAGTTACTCGGACAGGACATACGGGCAGTACTTC
v_call: TRBV6-5
j_call: TRBJ2-7
d_call: TRBD1
clone_size: medium-sized

cdr3_aa: CASRPRAERTEAFF
cdr3_nt: TGTGCCAGCAGGCCCCGGGCCGAGAGGACTGAAGCTTTCTTT
v_call: TRBV6-1
j_call: TRBJ1-1
d_call: .
clone_size: .

cdr3_aa: CSARAGGNTGELFF
cdr3_nt: TGCAGTGCTAGAGCGGGGGGGAACACCGGGGAGCTGTTTTTT
v_call: TRBV20-1
j_call: TRBJ2-2
d_call: TRBD2
clone_size: few

cdr3_aa: CASSPSQGAIWALHF
cdr3_nt: TGTGCCAGCTCACCTTCACAGGGGGCGATTTGGGCCCTCCACTTT
v_call: TRBV18
j_call: TRBJ1-6
d_call: TRBD1
clone_size: few

cdr3_aa: CASSGRWDRRLIQETQYF
cdr3_nt: TGTGCCAGCAGTGGTAGGTGGGACAGACGGCTGATCCAAGAGACCCAGTACTTC
v_call: TRBV6-5
j_call: TRBJ2-5
d_call: TRBD1
clone_size: .

cdr3_aa: CASSSTQGAHGYTF
cdr3_nt: TGCGCCAGCAGCTCGACACAGGGGGCCCATGGCTACACCTTC
v_call: TRBV5-4
j_call: TRBJ1-2
d_call: TRBD1
clone_size: .

cdr3_aa: CASSEGQRKLFF
cdr3_nt: TGTGCCAGCAGCGAAGGACAGCGAAAACTGTTTTTT
v_call: TRBV7-9
j_call: TRBJ1-4
d_call: .
clone_size: .

cdr3_aa: CSARGVEGSHPTGELFF
cdr3_nt: TGCAGTGCTAGAGGTGTAGAAGGGTCACACCCCACCGGGGAGCTGTTTTTT
v_call: TRBV20-1
j_call: TRBJ2-2
d_call: .
clone_size: few

cdr3_aa: CASSYPQLLTYEQYF
cdr3_nt: TGTGCCAGCAGTTACCCACAGCTCTTAACCTACGAGCAGTACTTC
v_call: TRBV6-2/TRBV6-3
j_call: TRBJ2-7
d_call: .
clone_size: few

cdr3_aa: CSAVSGGYQETQYF
cdr3_nt: TGCAGTGCTGTCTCGGGGGGGTACCAAGAGACCCAGTACTTC
v_call: TRBV20-1
j_call: TRBJ2-5
d_call: TRBD2
clone_size: .

cdr3_aa: CATSRGGGAANEKLFF
cdr3_nt: TGTGCCACCAGCAGAGGGGGGGGGGCGGCTAATGAAAAACTGTTTTTT
v_call: TRBV15
j_call: TRBJ1-4
d_call: .
clone_size: few

cdr3_aa: CASSLGVSRPNNEQFF
cdr3_nt: TGTGCCAGCAGCTTAGGCGTCAGCCGACCCAACAATGAGCAGTTCTTC
v_call: TRBV7-2
j_call: TRBJ2-1
d_call: .
clone_size: .

cdr3_aa: CASSPPPPDNYGYTF
cdr3_nt: TGTGCCAGCTCACCACCCCCCCCAGATAACTATGGCTACACCTTC
v_call: TRBV18
j_call: TRBJ1-2
d_call: .
clone_size: .

cdr3_aa: CSARDRGNTGELFF
cdr3_nt: TGCAGTGCGAGGGACAGGGGAAACACCGGGGAGCTGTTTTTT
v_call: TRBV20-1
j_call: TRBJ2-2
d_call: TRBD1
clone_size: .

cdr3_aa: CSARDGDRRPSYNEQFF
cdr3_nt: TGCAGTGCTAGAGATGGCGACAGGAGGCCTTCCTACAATGAGCAGTTCTTC
v_call: TRBV20-1
j_call: TRBJ2-1
d_call: .
clone_size: .

cdr3_aa: CARGTGFSNYGYTF
cdr3_nt: TGTGCCAGGGGGACAGGGTTCTCAAACTATGGCTACACCTTC
v_call: TRBV21-1
j_call: TRBJ1-2
d_call: .
clone_size: .

cdr3_aa: CASTKGGRSSYNEQFF
cdr3_nt: TGTGCCAGCACAAAGGGAGGGCGGAGCTCCTACAATGAGCAGTTCTTC
v_call: TRBV27
j_call: TRBJ2-1
d_call: TRBD2
clone_size: large

cdr3_aa: CSVGLGGVDTQYF
cdr3_nt: TGCAGCGTTGGTTTGGGGGGAGTGGATACGCAGTATTTT
v_call: TRBV29-1
j_call: TRBJ2-3
d_call: .
clone_size: medium-sized

cdr3_aa: CSVYGTGSPTDTQYF
cdr3_nt: TGCAGCGTTTACGGGACAGGGAGCCCCACAGATACGCAGTATTTT
v_call: TRBV29-1
j_call: TRBJ2-3
d_call: TRBD1
clone_size: .

cdr3_aa: CSVARQNTEAFF
cdr3_nt: TGCAGCGTTGCCCGTCAGAACACTGAAGCTTTCTTT
v_call: TRBV29-1
j_call: TRBJ1-1
d_call: .
clone_size: medium-sized

cdr3_aa: CASSHGVVFNEQFF
cdr3_nt: TGTGCCAGCAGCCATGGCGTGGTATTTAATGAGCAGTTCTTC
v_call: TRBV5-6
j_call: TRBJ2-1
d_call: .
clone_size: .

cdr3_aa: CAISVRDRAYGYTF
cdr3_nt: TGTGCCATCAGTGTGCGGGACAGGGCCTATGGCTACACCTTC
v_call: TRBV13
j_call: TRBJ1-2
d_call: TRBD1
clone_size: .